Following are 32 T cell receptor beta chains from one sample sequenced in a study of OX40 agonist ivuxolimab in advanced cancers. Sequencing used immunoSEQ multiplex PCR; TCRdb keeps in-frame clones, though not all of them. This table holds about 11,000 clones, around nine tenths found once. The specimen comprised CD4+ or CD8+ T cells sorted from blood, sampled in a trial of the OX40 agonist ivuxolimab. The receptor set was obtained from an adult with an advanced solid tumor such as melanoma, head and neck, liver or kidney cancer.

The CDR3 DNA is TGTGCCAGCAGCTCCGCCAGGGGGCAGGGTAACACTGAAGCTTTCTTT. The encoded protein is CASSSARGQGNTEAFF. This rearrangement joins TRBV7-9 to TRBJ1-1, with 8 bases aligning to TRBD1. The CDR3 sequence is 16 residues long. Germline-derived CDR1 and CDR2 are SEHNR and FQNEAQ (reference sequence). Germline trimming cut 4 bases from V and 2 bases from J; bases unmatched to any gene: 9.

CDR3 loop: CASSGTATNEKLFF. The DNA for the CDR3 is TGTGCCAGCAGTGGGACAGCAACTAATGAAAAACTGTTTTTT. This chain links TRBV27 with TRBJ1-4; 7 positions match TRBD1. This CDR3 spans 14 amino acids. V dropped 5 bases and J dropped 0; count of bases not matched to a gene: 0. The germline CDR1 and CDR2 sequences are MNHEY and SMNVEV (reference sequence).

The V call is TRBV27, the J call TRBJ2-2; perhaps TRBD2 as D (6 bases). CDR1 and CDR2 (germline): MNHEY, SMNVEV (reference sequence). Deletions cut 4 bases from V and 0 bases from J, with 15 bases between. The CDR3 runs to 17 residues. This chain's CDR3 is CASSSSWRGANTGELFF. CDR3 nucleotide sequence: TGTGCCAGCAGTTCCAGTTGGCGGGGAGCGAACACCGGGGAGCTGTTTTTT.

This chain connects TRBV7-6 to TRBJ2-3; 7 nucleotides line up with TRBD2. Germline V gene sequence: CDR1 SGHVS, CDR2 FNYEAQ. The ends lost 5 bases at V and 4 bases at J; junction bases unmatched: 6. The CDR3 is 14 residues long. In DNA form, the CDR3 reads TGTGCCAGCAGCGCCTTCGCGGGAGCAGATACGCAGTATTTT. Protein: CASSAFAGADTQYF.

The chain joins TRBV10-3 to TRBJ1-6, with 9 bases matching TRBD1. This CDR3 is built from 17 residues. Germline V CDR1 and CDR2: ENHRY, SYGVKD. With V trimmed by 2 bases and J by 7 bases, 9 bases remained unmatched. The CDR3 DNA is TGTGCCATCAGTGAGCCTCGGACAGGGGTAAGGAATTCACCCCTCCACTTT. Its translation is CAISEPRTGVRNSPLHF.

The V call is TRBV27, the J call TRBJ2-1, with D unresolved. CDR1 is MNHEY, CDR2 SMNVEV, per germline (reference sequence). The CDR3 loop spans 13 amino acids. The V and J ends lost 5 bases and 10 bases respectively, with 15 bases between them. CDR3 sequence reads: CASSPSPPREQFF. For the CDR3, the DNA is TGTGCCAGCAGTCCATCTCCGCCCAGAGAGCAGTTCTTC.

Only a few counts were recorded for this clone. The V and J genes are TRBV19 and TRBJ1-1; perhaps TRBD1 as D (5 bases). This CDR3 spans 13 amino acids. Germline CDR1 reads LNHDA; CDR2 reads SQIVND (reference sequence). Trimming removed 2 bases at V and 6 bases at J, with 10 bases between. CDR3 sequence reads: CASSIIGASEAFF. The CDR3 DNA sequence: TGTGCCAGTAGTATAATAGGGGCCTCTGAAGCTTTCTTT.

As DNA, the CDR3 is TGTGCCAGCAGCTTGGTGGCGGCTTACAATGAGCAGTTCTTC. Protein sequence: CASSLVAAYNEQFF. The rearrangement links TRBV5-6 to TRBJ2-1; D not certain. Trimming left V 0 bases short and J 4 bases short, with 8 bases between. This CDR3 spans 14 amino acids. Germline V gene lookup returns CDR1 SGHDT and CDR2 YYEEEE.

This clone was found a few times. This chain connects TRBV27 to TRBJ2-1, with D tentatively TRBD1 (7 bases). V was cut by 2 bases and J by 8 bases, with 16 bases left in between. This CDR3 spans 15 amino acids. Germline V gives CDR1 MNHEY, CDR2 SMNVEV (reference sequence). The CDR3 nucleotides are TGTGCCAGCAGTTTAGCAGCAGGGGGAGGCGATGAGCAGTTCTTC. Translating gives CASSLAAGGGDEQFF.

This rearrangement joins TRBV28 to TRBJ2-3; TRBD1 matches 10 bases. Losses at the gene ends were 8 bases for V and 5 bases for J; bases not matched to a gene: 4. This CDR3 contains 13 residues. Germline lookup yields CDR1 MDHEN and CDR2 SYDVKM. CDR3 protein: CASEDRGGDTQYF. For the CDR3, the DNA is TGTGCCAGCGAGGACAGGGGGGGAGATACGCAGTATTTT.

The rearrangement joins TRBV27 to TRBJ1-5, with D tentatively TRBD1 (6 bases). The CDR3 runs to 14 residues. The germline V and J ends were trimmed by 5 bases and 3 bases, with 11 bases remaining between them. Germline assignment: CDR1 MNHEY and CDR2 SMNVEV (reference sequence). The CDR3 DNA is TGTGCCAGCAGTACATGGGGACACAATCAGCCCCAGCATTTT. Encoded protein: CASSTWGHNQPQHF.

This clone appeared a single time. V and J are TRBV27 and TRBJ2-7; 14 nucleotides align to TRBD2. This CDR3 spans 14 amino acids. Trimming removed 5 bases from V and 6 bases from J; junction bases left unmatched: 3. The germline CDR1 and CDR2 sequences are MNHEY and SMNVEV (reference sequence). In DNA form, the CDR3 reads TGTGCCAGCAGTCCTGGACTAGCGGGAGGCGAGCAGTACTTC. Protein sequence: CASSPGLAGGEQYF.

The CDR3: CASAELGSYNEQFF. The CDR3 DNA reads TGTGCCAGCGCAGAATTAGGCTCCTACAATGAGCAGTTCTTC. The chain is built from TRBV7-3 and TRBJ2-1; D not resolved. Looked up from germline, CDR1 is SGHTA and CDR2 is FQGTGA. The CDR3 is made up of 14 amino acids. V was trimmed by 8 bases and J by 0 bases, leaving 11 bases between them.

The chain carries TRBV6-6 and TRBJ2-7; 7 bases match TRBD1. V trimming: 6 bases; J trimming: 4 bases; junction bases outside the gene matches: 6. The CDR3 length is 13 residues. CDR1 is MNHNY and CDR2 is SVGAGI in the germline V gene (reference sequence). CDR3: CASRRDSYYEQYF. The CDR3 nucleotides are TGTGCCAGCAGGAGGGACAGCTATTACGAGCAGTACTTC.

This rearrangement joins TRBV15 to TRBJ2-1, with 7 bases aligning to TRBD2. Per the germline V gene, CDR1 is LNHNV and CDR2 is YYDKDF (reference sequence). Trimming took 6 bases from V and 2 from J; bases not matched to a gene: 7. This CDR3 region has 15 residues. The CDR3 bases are TGTGCCACCAGATTTAAGCGGGGCCCCTACAATGAGCAGTTCTTC. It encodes CATRFKRGPYNEQFF.

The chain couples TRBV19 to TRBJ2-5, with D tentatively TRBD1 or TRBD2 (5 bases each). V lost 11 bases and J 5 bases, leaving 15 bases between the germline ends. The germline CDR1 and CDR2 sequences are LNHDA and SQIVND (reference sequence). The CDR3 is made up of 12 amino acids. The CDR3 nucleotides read TGTGCCGTCGGGCCCTGGGGGGAGACCCAGTACTTC. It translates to CAVGPWGETQYF.

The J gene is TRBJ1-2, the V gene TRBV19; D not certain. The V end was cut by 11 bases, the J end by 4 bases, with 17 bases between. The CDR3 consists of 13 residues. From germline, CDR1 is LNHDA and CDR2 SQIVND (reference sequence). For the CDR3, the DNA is TGTGCCTCAAAAACCCTGGGCTCCTATGGCTACACCTTC. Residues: CASKTLGSYGYTF.

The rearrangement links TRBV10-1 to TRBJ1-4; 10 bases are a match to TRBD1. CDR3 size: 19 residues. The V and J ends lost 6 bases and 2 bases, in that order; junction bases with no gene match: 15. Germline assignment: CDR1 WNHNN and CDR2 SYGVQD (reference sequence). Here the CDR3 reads CASRGQPGQGLATNEKLFF. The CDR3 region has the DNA TGCGCCAGCAGGGGCCAACCGGGACAGGGGTTGGCGACTAATGAAAAACTGTTTTTT.

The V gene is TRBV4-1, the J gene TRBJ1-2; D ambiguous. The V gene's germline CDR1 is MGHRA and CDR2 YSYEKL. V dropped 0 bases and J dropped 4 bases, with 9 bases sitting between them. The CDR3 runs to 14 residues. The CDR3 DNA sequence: TGCGCCAGCAGCCAAGAGACAAACCTCTATGGCTACACCTTC. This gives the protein CASSQETNLYGYTF.

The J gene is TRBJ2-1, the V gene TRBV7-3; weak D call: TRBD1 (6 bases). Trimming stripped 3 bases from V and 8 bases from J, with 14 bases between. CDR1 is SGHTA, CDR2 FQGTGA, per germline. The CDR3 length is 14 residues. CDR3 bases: TGTGCCAGCAGCTTGGCCGGGACACCCGATGAGCAGTTCTTC. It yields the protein CASSLAGTPDEQFF.

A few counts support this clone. The CDR3 loop is CASSLHPVEQGYNQPQHF. CDR3 coding DNA: TGTGCCAGCAGCTTGCACCCGGTCGAACAGGGCTACAATCAGCCCCAGCATTTT. The chain joins TRBV11-2 to TRBJ1-5; D may be TRBD1 (6 bases). The germline V gene has CDR1 SGHAT and CDR2 FQNNGV. This CDR3 is 18 amino acids long. Trimming shortened V by 3 bases and J by 3 bases, and 21 bases separated the two germline ends.

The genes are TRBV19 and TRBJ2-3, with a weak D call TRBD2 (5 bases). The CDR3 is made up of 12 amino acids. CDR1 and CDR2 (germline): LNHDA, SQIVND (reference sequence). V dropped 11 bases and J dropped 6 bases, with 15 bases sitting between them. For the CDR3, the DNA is TGTGCCTCCAAAACGGGGTCCGATACGCAGTATTTT. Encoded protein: CASKTGSDTQYF.

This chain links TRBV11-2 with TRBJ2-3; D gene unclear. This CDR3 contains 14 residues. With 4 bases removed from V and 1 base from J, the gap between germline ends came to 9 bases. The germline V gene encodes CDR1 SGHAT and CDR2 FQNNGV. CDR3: CASSYLWGTDTQYF. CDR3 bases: TGTGCCAGCAGCTACCTTTGGGGCACAGATACGCAGTATTTT.

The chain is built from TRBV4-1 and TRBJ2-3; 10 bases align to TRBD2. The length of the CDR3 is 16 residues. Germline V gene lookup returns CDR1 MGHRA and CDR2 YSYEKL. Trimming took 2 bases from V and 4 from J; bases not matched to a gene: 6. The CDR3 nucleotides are TGCGCCAGCAGCCAAAGCACTAGCGGGGTCTCAGATACGCAGTATTTT. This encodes CASSQSTSGVSDTQYF.

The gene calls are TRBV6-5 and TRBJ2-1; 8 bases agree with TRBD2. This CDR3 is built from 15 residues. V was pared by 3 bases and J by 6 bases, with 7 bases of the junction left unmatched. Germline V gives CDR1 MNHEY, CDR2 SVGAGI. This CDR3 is CASSYTLAGLNEQFF. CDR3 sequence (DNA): TGTGCCAGCAGTTATACCCTAGCGGGTCTCAATGAGCAGTTCTTC.

CDR3 region: CASSHSMGAGANVLTF. In DNA form, the CDR3 reads TGTGCCAGCAGTCACAGCATGGGGGCTGGGGCCAACGTCCTGACTTTC. The rearrangement uses TRBV28 and TRBJ2-6; tentatively, D is TRBD1 or TRBD2 (5 bases each). CDR3 length: 16 amino acids. The V end was cut by 5 bases, the J end by 2 bases, with 13 bases between. The germline V gene has CDR1 MDHEN and CDR2 SYDVKM.

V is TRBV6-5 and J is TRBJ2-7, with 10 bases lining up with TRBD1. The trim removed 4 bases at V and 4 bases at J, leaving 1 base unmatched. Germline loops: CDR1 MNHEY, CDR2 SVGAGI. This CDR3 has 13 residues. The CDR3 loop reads CASSWTGGYEQYF. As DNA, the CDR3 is TGTGCCAGCAGTTGGACAGGGGGGTACGAGCAGTACTTC.

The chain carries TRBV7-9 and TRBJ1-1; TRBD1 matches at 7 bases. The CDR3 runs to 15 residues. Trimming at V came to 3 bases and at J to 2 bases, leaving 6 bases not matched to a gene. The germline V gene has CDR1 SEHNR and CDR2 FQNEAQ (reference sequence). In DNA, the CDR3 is TGTGCCAGCAGCTTCCCGACAGGGAAAAACACTGAAGCTTTCTTT. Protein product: CASSFPTGKNTEAFF.

The CDR3 sequence: CASSTTGFRREQYF. DNA of the CDR3: TGTGCCAGTAGTACAACAGGTTTCCGGCGTGAGCAGTACTTC. The V gene is TRBV19, the J gene TRBJ2-7; TRBD1 is a possible D gene (5 bases). The germline V gene has CDR1 LNHDA and CDR2 SQIVND (reference sequence). This CDR3 comprises 14 residues. The V end was cut by 4 bases, the J end by 7 bases, with 17 bases between.

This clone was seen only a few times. The CDR3 sequence is CASSFKDRYEQYF. CDR3 coding DNA: TGTGCCAGCAGCTTCAAGGACAGATACGAGCAGTACTTC. The genes are TRBV7-9 and TRBJ2-7, with D perhaps matching TRBD1 (6 bases). This CDR3 has 13 residues. V was clipped by 3 bases and J by 4 bases, with 10 bases between them. Germline-derived CDR1 and CDR2 are SEHNR and FQNEAQ (reference sequence).

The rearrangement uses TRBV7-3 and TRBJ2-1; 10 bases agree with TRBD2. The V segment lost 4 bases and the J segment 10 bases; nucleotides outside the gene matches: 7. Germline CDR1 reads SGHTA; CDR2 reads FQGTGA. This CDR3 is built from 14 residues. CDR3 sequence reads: CASSSGTSDSEQFF. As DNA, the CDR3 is TGTGCCAGCAGCTCCGGGACTAGCGATAGCGAGCAGTTCTTC.

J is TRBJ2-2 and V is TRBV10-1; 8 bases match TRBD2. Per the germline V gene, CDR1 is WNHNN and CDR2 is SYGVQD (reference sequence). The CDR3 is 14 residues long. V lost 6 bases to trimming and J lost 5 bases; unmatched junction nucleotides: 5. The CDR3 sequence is CASSGRAETGELFF. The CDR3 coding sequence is TGCGCCAGCAGCGGGAGGGCCGAGACCGGGGAGCTGTTTTTT.